One sample yielded the 28 T cell receptor beta chains listed below, sequenced in a study of blood T cell repertoires in COVID-19. Measured with immunoSEQ multiplex PCR; TCRdb has only the in-frame clones, and not every one. The sample lists 6,500 to 7,000 clones; roughly 89% were seen once. Material for sequencing was peripheral blood. Receptors originate from a human donor with active COVID-19. The donor label of this sample is uncertain.

This clone was seen only once. The rearrangement uses TRBV6-5 and TRBJ1-2; TRBD1 is a possible D gene (6 bases). The CDR3 is 15 amino acids. V was cut by 0 bases and J by 3 bases, with 11 bases left in between. Germline V gene data show CDR1 as MNHEY and CDR2 as SVGAGI. The CDR3 here is CASSYSAGADYGYTF. In nucleotides, the CDR3 is TGTGCCAGCAGTTACTCCGCAGGGGCTGACTATGGCTACACCTTC.

The gene calls are TRBV18 and TRBJ2-3; tentative D call: TRBD2 (5 bases). CDR3 length equals 15 residues. The V end lost 5 bases, the J end lost 0 bases, and 12 bases lay between the germline ends. Germline V CDR1 and CDR2: KGHSH, LQKENI. CDR3 region: CASSLQRTSTDTQYF. The CDR3 DNA reads TGTGCCAGCTCATTACAGAGGACTAGCACAGATACGCAGTATTTT.

The rearrangement joins TRBV5-1 to TRBJ2-3; 9 nucleotides agree with TRBD2. The junction had 10 bases not matched to a gene; V was cut back by 4 bases and J by 4 bases. CDR3 size: 16 residues. Germline CDR1 and CDR2: SGHRS and YFSETQ. CDR3 bases: TGCGCCAGCAGCCCCGGGACTAGCACGGGTCCAGATACGCAGTATTTT. This sequence encodes CASSPGTSTGPDTQYF.

The chain recombines TRBV6-5 with TRBJ1-4, with D possibly being TRBD1 (6 bases). Germline CDR1 reads MNHEY; CDR2 reads SVGAGI. V was cut by 4 bases and J by 6 bases, with 18 bases left in between. The CDR3 length is 16 residues. This chain's CDR3 is CASSLLWDTSDEKLFF. The CDR3 coding sequence is TGTGCCAGCAGTTTACTCTGGGACACTTCGGATGAAAAACTGTTTTTT.

The chain links TRBV19 to TRBJ2-2; 11 nucleotides match TRBD2. Germline values: CDR1 LNHDA, CDR2 SQIVND (reference sequence). V lost 3 bases and J lost 4; bases outside the gene matches: 4. CDR3 length: 16 amino acids. As DNA, the CDR3 is TGTGCCAGTAGTATTCTAGCGGGAGGTTCCACCGGGGAGCTGTTTTTT. Translation: CASSILAGGSTGELFF.

The genes are TRBV7-9 and TRBJ2-7; D remains unclear. The CDR3 has 13 amino acids. Germline values: CDR1 SEHNR, CDR2 FQNEAQ (reference sequence). Trimming left V 5 bases short and J 5 bases short, with 13 bases between. DNA for the CDR3: TGTGCCAGCAGCCATGAGGCCCGTGACGAGCAGTACTTC. This encodes CASSHEARDEQYF.

V is TRBV28 and J is TRBJ2-3; the match to TRBD2 covers 9 bases. From germline, CDR1 is MDHEN and CDR2 SYDVKM. Unmatched junction bases numbered 7, after V lost 4 bases and J lost 2 bases. The CDR3 covers 16 residues. DNA of the CDR3: TGTGCCAGCAGTTCCTTAGCGGGAGCCCACACAGATACGCAGTATTTT. Protein product: CASSSLAGAHTDTQYF. The full variable domain, with the rest looked up from reference TRBV28 and TRBJ2-3, is DVKVTQSSRYLVKRTGEKVFLECVQDMDHENMFWYRQDPGLGLRLIYFSYDVKMKEKGDIPEGYSVSREKKERFSLILESASTNQTSMYLCASSSLAGAHTDTQYFGPGTRLTVL.

V is TRBV27 and J is TRBJ1-4; 8 bases are a match to TRBD1. CDR1 and CDR2 (germline): MNHEY, SMNVEV (reference sequence). V was clipped by 5 bases and J by 0 bases; unmatched bases: 17. This CDR3 is built from 20 residues. CDR3 sequence: CASSPTPQGAHLATNEKLFF. The CDR3 nucleotides are TGTGCCAGCAGTCCCACGCCCCAGGGGGCCCACCTAGCAACTAATGAAAAACTGTTTTTT.

The CDR3 DNA is TGTGCCAGCTCAGAGACAGGGGGCAAGAACACTGAAGCTTTCTTT. The encoded protein is CASSETGGKNTEAFF. The genes are TRBV18 and TRBJ1-1; 10 nucleotides agree with TRBD1. Germline values: CDR1 KGHSH, CDR2 LQKENI. V lost 5 bases, J lost 1 base, and 4 bases stayed unmatched. This CDR3 contains 15 residues.

This clone was seen a handful of times. The chain employs TRBV6-2 or TRBV6-3 and TRBJ1-5; the D is unclear. Germline values: CDR1 MNHEY, CDR2 SVGEGT. V shed 2 bases and J shed 0 bases, with 17 bases lying between them. CDR3 length: 18 residues. The CDR3: CASSYPPSRSYSNQPQHF. CDR3 nucleotide sequence: TGTGCCAGCAGTTACCCCCCCTCTCGTTCTTATAGCAATCAGCCCCAGCATTTT.

This chain joins TRBV29-1 and TRBJ2-4; 11 nucleotides line up with TRBD1. Per germline, CDR1 SQVTM and CDR2 ANQGSEA. This CDR3 has 13 residues. Unmatched junction bases numbered 6, after V lost 6 bases and J lost 8 bases. CDR3 DNA: TGCAGCGTGCACCCGGGACAGGGGGACATTCAGTACTTC. Translating gives CSVHPGQGDIQYF.

This chain joins TRBV4-3 and TRBJ1-3; 8 bases line up with TRBD1. CDR3 length: 15 amino acids. Per the germline V gene, CDR1 is LGHNA and CDR2 is YSLEER. The V segment lost 3 bases and the J segment 3 bases; nucleotides outside the gene matches: 4. The CDR3 is CASSHTGTGGNTIYF. CDR3 sequence (DNA): TGCGCCAGCAGCCACACAGGGACAGGTGGAAACACCATATATTTT.

This sequence joins TRBV7-6 and TRBJ1-5, with D perhaps matching TRBD1 (5 bases). Trimming stripped 1 base from V and 7 bases from J, with 17 bases between. The CDR3 spans 16 residues. Germline V gene data show CDR1 as SGHVS and CDR2 as FNYEAQ. The CDR3 loop is CASSLEAGQSGQPQHF. CDR3 DNA sequence: TGTGCCAGCAGCTTAGAGGCGGGGCAATCGGGGCAGCCCCAGCATTTT.

The chain uses TRBV30 and TRBJ1-2; TRBD1 might be the D (6 bases). Germline values: CDR1 GTSNPN, CDR2 SVGIG (reference sequence). Trimming cost V 5 bases and J 5 bases, with 12 bases left between them. The CDR3 runs 12 residues. CDR3 sequence (DNA): TGTGCCTGGTCCACAGGGAAGTATGGCTACACCTTC. It specifies CAWSTGKYGYTF.

The rearrangement links TRBV30 to TRBJ1-2, with 8 bases aligning to TRBD1. Unmatched junction bases numbered 16, after V lost 8 bases and J lost 2 bases. CDR1 is GTSNPN, CDR2 SVGIG, per germline (reference sequence). The CDR3 runs 16 residues. CDR3 sequence: CARGSEYRGNNYGYTF. CDR3 sequence (DNA): TGTGCCCGGGGATCGGAATACAGGGGGAACAACTATGGCTACACCTTC.

The chain recombines TRBV14 with TRBJ1-2; D unclear. The CDR3 is 17 residues long. V was clipped by 1 base and J by 8 bases, with 23 bases between them. Looked up from germline, CDR1 is SGHDN and CDR2 is FVKESK. CDR3 nucleotide sequence: TGTGCCAGCAGCCAAGTCACGAGGGTCCTTGGAACGGACGGCTACACCTTC. Translated, it gives CASSQVTRVLGTDGYTF. Supplemented by reference TRBV14 and TRBJ1-2, the full variable domain reads EAGVTQFPSHSVIEKGQTVTLRCDPISGHDNLYWYRRVMGKEIKFLLHFVKESKQDESGMPNNRFLAERTGGTYSTLKVQPAELEDSGVYFCASSQVTRVLGTDGYTFGSGTRLTVV.

This chain joins TRBV11-3 and TRBJ2-2; D gene uncertain. CDR1 is SGHNT and CDR2 is YENEEA in the germline V gene. The CDR3 runs to 15 residues. The ends were cut back, 4 bases at V and 7 bases at J, with 16 bases in the middle. CDR3 nucleotide sequence: TGTGCCAGCAGCTCGTCCGAGGATCAAGGCGGGGAGCTGTTTTTT. Protein sequence: CASSSSEDQGGELFF. The complete variable domain, with remaining parts taken from reference TRBV11-3 and TRBJ2-2, reads EAGVVQSPRYKIIEKKQPVAFWCNPISGHNTLYWYLQNLGQGPELLIRYENEEAVDDSQLPKDRFSAERLKGVDSTLKIQPAELGDSAVYLCASSSSEDQGGELFFGEGSRLTVL.

The chain links TRBV18 to TRBJ1-1; tentative D call: TRBD1 (5 bases). The ends were cut back, 4 bases at V and 0 bases at J, with 12 bases in the middle. Looked up from germline, CDR1 is KGHSH and CDR2 is LQKENI. The length of the CDR3 is 15 residues. CDR3: CASSLLQGLNTEAFF. The CDR3 DNA reads as TGTGCCAGCTCACTCCTCCAGGGCCTGAACACTGAAGCTTTCTTT.

This chain joins TRBV5-1 and TRBJ2-1, with TRBD2 matching 8 bases. With V trimmed by 4 bases and J by 7 bases, 16 bases remained unmatched. Germline CDR1 reads SGHRS; CDR2 reads YFSETQ. The CDR3 has 17 amino acids. The CDR3 DNA reads as TGCGCCAGCAGCCGAGGGGTTGGCGGGGGGTTAGGTAATGAGCAGTTCTTC. It is translated as CASSRGVGGGLGNEQFF.

This clone was found once. The chain joins TRBV5-1 to TRBJ2-7; 7 nucleotides line up with TRBD2. The DNA end is more similar to TRBJ2-1, so the J call may be wrong. Germline lookup yields CDR1 SGHRS and CDR2 YFSETQ. The CDR3 runs 16 residues. CDR3 sequence (DNA): TGCGCCAGCAGCTTGGGGACTAGTTATCTGAGCGTTGAGCAGTTCTTC. The encoded protein is CASSLGTSYLSVEQFF.

The chain is built from TRBV5-1 and TRBJ2-3; TRBD2 agrees at 14 bases. In germline, CDR1 is SGHRS, CDR2 YFSETQ. J was trimmed by 4 bases and V by 4 bases; bases with no gene match: 8. This CDR3 has 17 amino acids. CDR3 nucleotides: TGCGCCAGCAGCGTAAGGACTAGCGGGGGGCTTTCAGATACGCAGTATTTT. Amino acid sequence: CASSVRTSGGLSDTQYF.

As DNA, the CDR3 is TGCGCCAGCAGCGATGGACAGGGCTATGGCTACACCTTC. Protein sequence: CASSDGQGYGYTF. The rearrangement uses TRBV5-1 and TRBJ1-2, with 8 bases aligning to TRBD1. J lost 4 bases, V lost 4 bases, and 3 bases had no gene match. The CDR3 is 13 residues long. Germline lookup yields CDR1 SGHRS and CDR2 YFSETQ.

V and J are TRBV7-8 and TRBJ2-1; maybe TRBD2 (5 bases). The V end lost 1 base, the J end lost 6 bases, and 10 bases lay between the germline ends. This CDR3 region has 14 residues. Germline assignment: CDR1 SGHVS and CDR2 FQNEAQ. As DNA, the CDR3 is TGTGCCAGCAGCTTAGGGGGAGACGGCAATGAGCAGTTCTTC. Its translation: CASSLGGDGNEQFF. Full variable domain (outside the CDR3, taken from reference TRBV7-8 and TRBJ2-1): GAGVSQSPRYKVAKRGQDVALRCDPISGHVSLFWYQQALGQGPEFLTYFQNEAQLDKSGLPSDRFFAERPEGSVSTLKIQRTQQEDSAVYLCASSLGGDGNEQFFGPGTRLTVL.

This clone was detected only a few times. This same CDR3 is encoded by further DNA sequences in the sample. V usage is TRBV30 and J usage is TRBJ1-1, with a weak D call TRBD1 (5 bases). CDR3 length: 12 residues. CDR1 and CDR2 (germline): GTSNPN, SVGIG (reference sequence). Trimming left V 2 bases short and J 4 bases short, with 8 bases between. The CDR3 here is CAWSRRGTEAFF. Here the CDR3 DNA reads TGTGCCTGGAGTCGGAGGGGCACTGAAGCTTTCTTT. Together with reference TRBV30 and TRBJ1-1, the CDR3 gives the full variable domain: SQTIHQWPATLVQPVGSPLSLECTVEGTSNPNLYWYRQAAGRGLQLLFYSVGIGQISSEVPQNLSASRPQDRQFILSSKKLLLSDSGFYLCAWSRRGTEAFFGQGTRLTVV.

The chain links TRBV3-1 (or the pseudogene TRBV3-2) to TRBJ1-5, with 7 bases matching TRBD1. The V segment lost 4 bases and the J segment 0 bases; nucleotides outside the gene matches: 3. The germline gives CDR1 LGHDT, CDR2 YNNKEL (reference sequence). This CDR3 contains 15 residues. Here the CDR3 reads CASSRGQDSNQPQHF. In nucleotides, the CDR3 is TGTGCCAGCAGCCGAGGACAGGATAGCAATCAGCCCCAGCATTTT.

V and J are TRBV12-3 or TRBV12-4 and TRBJ1-2; perhaps TRBD1 as D (5 bases). The CDR3 covers 11 residues. V gave up 4 bases and J gave up 10 bases, with 10 bases separating them. CDR3 amino acids: CASSSQVLYTF. For the CDR3, the DNA is TGTGCCAGCAGTTCACAGGTCCTCTACACCTTC.

This clone was counted only a few times. The rearrangement links TRBV25-1 to TRBJ2-7, with 7 bases identical to TRBD2. CDR1 and CDR2 (germline): MGHDK, SYGVNS. Losses at the gene ends were 4 bases for V and 0 bases for J; bases not matched to a gene: 9. CDR3 size: 16 residues. The CDR3 bases are TGTGCCAGCAGTGCCCGGGGAGCGGGGAACTCCTACGAGCAGTACTTC. Its protein is CASSARGAGNSYEQYF.

The CDR3 sequence: CASSRLPSGADTQYF. The CDR3 nucleotides read TGCGCCAGCAGCCGCCTGCCCAGCGGGGCAGATACGCAGTATTTT. The chain combines TRBV4-1 with TRBJ2-3, with TRBD2 matching over 7 bases. Germline V lookup: CDR1 MGHRA, CDR2 YSYEKL. J lost 4 bases, V lost 4 bases, and 8 bases had no gene match. The CDR3 spans 15 residues.